Listed below are T cell receptor beta chains from one sample, sequenced in a study of human CD4 T cells and Enterobacteriaceae. Measured with immunoSEQ multiplex PCR; TCRdb has only the in-frame clones, and not every one. The table includes 25,000 to 35,000 clones, approximately 81% detected once. Material: memory CD4+ T cells from blood. All receptors come from a human donor in good health. Each CDR3 is given with its conserved first and last residue. A D gene is named only where the DNA matches it firmly. The listing skips clone size in some rows; elsewhere it reads once, few, many or a size class.

>TRBD1|.|TRBJ1-1|TRBV19|14
CASSMDRVNTEAFF
TGTGCCAGTAGTATGGACAGGGTGAACACTGAAGCTTTCTTT
>.|.|TRBJ2-7|TRBV30|12
CAWGTGFYEQYF
TGTGCCTGGGGAACAGGGTTCTACGAGCAGTACTTC
>.|.|TRBJ2-3|TRBV7-9|14
CASSPWDDTDTQYF
TGTGCCAGCAGCCCGTGGGACGACACAGATACGCAGTATTTT
>.|once|TRBJ2-2|TRBV11-3|13
CASSPENTGELFF
TGTGCCAGCAGCCCTGAGAACACCGGGGAGCTGTTTTTT
>TRBD1|.|TRBJ2-7|TRBV19|16
CASTPGQVFGTYEQYF
TGTGCCAGTACCCCGGGACAGGTTTTTGGGACCTACGAGCAGTACTTC
>TRBD2|.|TRBJ2-1|TRBV2|14
CASRGLAGNNEQFF
TGTGCCAGCAGAGGACTAGCGGGGAACAATGAGCAGTTCTTC
>TRBD2|once|TRBJ2-7|TRBV6-5|15
CASSRTGTRGHEQYF
TGTGCCAGCAGTCGCACCGGGACTAGGGGCCACGAGCAGTACTTC
>TRBD1|.|TRBJ2-5|TRBV19|16
CASSTLTGGVVETQYF
TGTGCCAGTAGTACCCTTACAGGGGGAGTAGTCGAGACCCAGTACTTC
>.|.|TRBJ2-1|TRBV11-3|16
CASSLDGPRGASEQFF
TGTGCCAGCAGCTTAGACGGGCCAAGGGGGGCGAGTGAGCAGTTCTTC
>.|few|TRBJ1-4|TRBV28|13
CASSSTGAAKLFF
TGTGCCAGCAGTTCGACAGGTGCCGCAAAACTGTTTTTT
>TRBD1|.|TRBJ2-1|TRBV2|15
CASNNGTENYNEQFF
TGTGCCAGCAACAACGGGACAGAAAACTACAATGAGCAGTTCTTC
>TRBD2|.|TRBJ2-3|TRBV7-9|18
CASSSYRAGLADTDTQYF
TGTGCCAGCAGCTCCTACCGTGCTGGACTAGCGGACACAGATACGCAGTATTTT
>.|.|TRBJ1-1|TRBV10-2|13
CASNEYLAWAAFF
TGCGCCAGCAATGAGTACTTGGCTTGGGCAGCTTTCTTT
>TRBD1|few|TRBJ2-7|TRBV29-1|14
CSVVGDRLSYEQYF
TGCAGCGTTGTAGGGGACAGGCTCTCCTACGAGCAGTACTTC
>TRBD1|.|TRBJ1-1|TRBV19|14
CASSPDRANTEAFF
TGTGCCAGTAGTCCCGACAGGGCCAACACTGAAGCTTTCTTT
>.|.|TRBJ2-7|TRBV5-1|14
CASSLGTDPNEQYF
TGCGCCAGCAGCTTGGGTACAGACCCCAACGAGCAGTACTTC
>.|.|TRBJ2-3|TRBV2|14
CASRFEANTDTQYF
TGTGCCAGCAGATTCGAGGCTAACACAGATACGCAGTATTTT
>TRBD1|.|TRBJ2-2|TRBV6-1|13
CASSVTGSGELFF
TGTGCCAGCAGTGTGACAGGGTCCGGGGAGCTGTTTTTT
>.|.|TRBJ1-6|TRBV7-3|11
CASSSNSPLHF
TGTGCCAGCAGTTCAAATTCACCCCTCCACTTT
>.|.|TRBJ1-4|TRBV6-1|17
CASSEFLGRTSNEKLFF
TGTGCCAGCAGTGAATTCTTGGGCAGGACTTCTAATGAAAAACTGTTTTTT
>.|few|TRBJ1-5|TRBV6-1|15
CASSVQGATNQPQHF
TGTGCCAGCAGTGTTCAGGGAGCTACAAACCAGCCCCAGCATTTT
>TRBD2|.|TRBJ2-1|TRBV28|15
CASSRFSSGENEQFF
TGTGCCAGCAGTCGCTTCTCTAGCGGGGAAAATGAGCAGTTCTTC
>TRBD1|.|TRBJ1-2|TRBV5-1|15
CASSLYGQGNYGYTF
TGCGCCAGCAGCTTGTATGGACAGGGAAACTATGGCTACACCTTC
>TRBD1|.|TRBJ2-1|TRBV7-9|15
CASSSGQGEWSEQFF
TGTGCCAGCAGCTCAGGACAGGGGGAGTGGAGTGAGCAGTTCTTC
>.|.|TRBJ2-3|TRBV5-1|14
CASSWGVGPDTQYF
TGCGCCAGCAGCTGGGGGGTCGGTCCGGATACGCAGTATTTT
>.|.|TRBJ2-4|TRBV7-2|13
CASSSEGGNIQYF
TGTGCCAGCAGCTCTGAGGGGGGGAACATTCAGTACTTC
>.|.|TRBJ1-1|TRBV2|14
CASSDGSLRIVAFF
TGTGCCAGCAGTGATGGGTCCCTGCGGATTGTAGCTTTCTTT
>TRBD1|few|TRBJ1-4|TRBV19|14
CASWAQGSSEKLFF
TGTGCCAGTTGGGCACAGGGGAGCAGTGAAAAACTGTTTTTT
>.|.|TRBJ1-5|TRBV6-1|15
CASHQDGPGNQPQHF
TGTGCCAGCCACCAGGACGGACCAGGCAATCAGCCCCAGCATTTT
>TRBD1|.|TRBJ2-5|TRBV2|13
CASRTQGQETQYF
TGTGCCAGCAGAACACAGGGGCAAGAGACCCAGTACTTC
>.|few|TRBJ1-1|TRBV10-1|16
CASSGGAGLKNTEAFF
TGCGCCAGCTCGGGGGGAGCGGGGTTAAAAAACACTGAAGCTTTCTTT